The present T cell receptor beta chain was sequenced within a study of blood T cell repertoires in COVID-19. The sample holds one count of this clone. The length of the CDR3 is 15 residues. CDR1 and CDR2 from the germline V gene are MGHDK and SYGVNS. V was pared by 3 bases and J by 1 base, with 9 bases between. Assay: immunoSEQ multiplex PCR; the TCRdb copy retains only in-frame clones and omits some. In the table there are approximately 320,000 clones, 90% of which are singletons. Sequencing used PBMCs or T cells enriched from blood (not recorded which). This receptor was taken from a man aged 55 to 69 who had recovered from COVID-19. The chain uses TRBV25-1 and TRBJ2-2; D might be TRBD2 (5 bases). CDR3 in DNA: TGTGCCAGCAGTGACTGGGAGCAGAACACCGGGGAGCTGTTTTTT. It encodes CASSDWEQNTGELFF.